These T cell receptor beta chains were read from a single sample in a study of blood T cell repertoires in COVID-19. Profiled with immunoSEQ multiplex PCR; TCRdb holds only in-frame clones, not every one. Among some 90,000 clones listed, about 90% were seen once. Material for sequencing was peripheral blood. These receptors came from a man in his forties or fifties with COVID-19, enrolled during active disease. The CDR3 runs from the conserved cysteine through the conserved F or W. Each record gives: clone size, J gene, V gene, D gene, CDR3 length, CDR3 protein, CDR3 DNA. D genes are given only for firm matches. Clone size is shown for a subset of rows, as once, few, many or a class of expanded clone.

>once|TRBJ2-5|TRBV5-4|-|13
CASSPESQETQYF
TGTGCCAGCAGCCCGGAGAGCCAAGAGACCCAGTACTTC
>-|TRBJ2-5|TRBV29-1|TRBD2|15
CSVGGQRGLQETQYF
TGCAGCGTCGGGGGCCAGCGGGGGTTGCAAGAGACCCAGTACTTC
>-|TRBJ1-1|TRBV25-1|-|15
CASSDPHAGATEAFF
TGTGCCAGCAGTGATCCCCACGCGGGGGCCACTGAAGCTTTCTTT
>-|TRBJ2-2|TRBV5-1|-|16
CASSLDRGSNTGELFF
TGCGCCAGCAGCTTGGATCGGGGTTCGAACACCGGGGAGCTGTTTTTT
>-|TRBJ2-7|TRBV19|TRBD1|15
CASSVWGQQGIEQYF
TGTGCCAGTAGTGTATGGGGCCAACAGGGGATCGAGCAGTACTTC
>-|TRBJ1-4|TRBV7-7|-|15
CASSSRNGRGEKLFF
TGTGCTAGCAGTTCACGAAACGGACGGGGTGAAAAACTGTTTTTT
>-|TRBJ1-3|TRBV5-8|-|15
CASSLRTITGNTIYF
TGTGCCAGCAGCCTACGGACAATCACTGGAAACACCATATATTTT
>-|TRBJ1-2|TRBV4-1|TRBD1|15
CASSPSGQGGDGYTF
TGCGCCAGCAGCCCTTCGGGACAGGGGGGAGATGGCTACACCTTC
>-|TRBJ2-5|TRBV24-1|TRBD2|13
CATSEGGIETQYF
TGTGCCACCAGTGAGGGGGGGATAGAGACCCAGTACTTC
>few|TRBJ2-5|TRBV7-7|TRBD2|15
CASSHPAGNQETQYF
TGTGCTAGCAGCCACCCAGCGGGGAACCAAGAGACCCAGTACTTC
>-|TRBJ2-1|TRBV5-6|TRBD2|15
CASSLLAGGPLFQFF
TGTGCCAGCAGCCTGCTAGCGGGGGGGCCCTTATTCCAGTTCTTC
>-|TRBJ2-5|TRBV12-3/TRBV12-4|-|11
CASSSKGAQYF
TGTGCCAGCAGCTCTAAGGGGGCCCAGTACTTC
>-|TRBJ2-3|TRBV7-3|-|17
CASSLTGAGYQTDTQYF
TGTGCCAGCAGCTTAACTGGAGCGGGTTATCAGACAGATACGCAGTATTTT
>-|TRBJ2-7|TRBV5-6|-|15
CASSFRFQGSYEQYF
TGTGCCAGCAGCTTTAGATTTCAGGGGTCCTACGAGCAGTACTTC
>-|TRBJ1-5|TRBV18|-|16
CASSPPNSMANQPQHF
TGTGCCAGCTCACCACCCAATTCGATGGCTAATCAGCCCCAGCATTTT
>once|TRBJ2-2|TRBV14|TRBD1|17
CASSQDWTGSLAGELFF
TGTGCCAGCAGCCAGGACTGGACAGGGAGTTTGGCCGGGGAGCTGTTTTTT
>-|TRBJ1-5|TRBV7-2|-|15
CASSLDVSRGPPQHF
TGTGCCAGCAGCTTAGATGTTAGTAGGGGCCCACCCCAGCATTTT
>-|TRBJ1-5|TRBV5-6|TRBD1|14
CASTKVGTEGPQHF
TGTGCCAGCACCAAGGTGGGGACAGAAGGTCCCCAGCATTTT
>-|TRBJ2-1|TRBV7-3|TRBD1|13
CASSPDRDNEQFF
TGTGCCAGCAGCCCGGACAGGGACAATGAGCAGTTCTTC
>once|TRBJ1-2|TRBV6-6|-|14
CASRKGHQNYGYTF
TGTGCCAGCAGGAAGGGACACCAAAACTATGGCTACACCTTC
>-|TRBJ2-7|TRBV9|-|14
CASSVVGESYEQYF
TGTGCCAGCAGCGTAGTGGGAGAGTCCTACGAGCAGTACTTC
>-|TRBJ1-4|TRBV2|TRBD1|13
CATSDRSNEKLFF
TGTGCCACGTCGGACAGGTCTAATGAAAAACTGTTTTTT
>-|TRBJ2-7|TRBV15|-|13
CATSSRGTYEQYF
TGTGCCACCAGCAGCAGGGGTACCTACGAGCAGTACTTC
>-|TRBJ1-5|TRBV21-1|-|17
CASSKDSGGALNQPQHF
TGTGCCAGCAGCAAAGATTCTGGAGGGGCCCTCAATCAGCCCCAGCATTTT
>-|TRBJ1-3|TRBV5-1|-|16
CASSLGGGQAGNTIYF
TGCGCCAGCAGCTTGGGCGGGGGCCAGGCTGGAAACACCATATATTTT
>-|TRBJ1-5|TRBV18|-|15
CASSLEPESNQPQHF
TGTGCCAGCTCACTAGAACCCGAGAGTAATCAGCCCCAGCATTTT
>once|TRBJ2-3|TRBV4-2|TRBD2|17
CASSQELRLAGTDTQYF
TGTGCCAGCAGCCAAGAGTTAAGACTAGCGGGCACAGATACGCAGTATTTT
>-|TRBJ1-6|TRBV30|-|13
CAWSQGYGSPLHF
TGTGCCTGGTCACAGGGATACGGTTCACCCCTCCACTTT
>-|TRBJ1-2|TRBV28|-|13
CASSWQEYYGYTF
TGTGCCAGCAGTTGGCAGGAATACTATGGCTACACCTTC
>once|TRBJ1-1|TRBV11-3|-|12
CASSILTGEAFF
TGTGCCAGCAGCATTCTTACGGGTGAAGCTTTCTTT
>-|TRBJ2-2|TRBV11-2|TRBD1|15
CASSSRTGGDGELFF
TGTGCCAGCAGCTCACGGACAGGGGGAGACGGGGAGCTGTTTTTT
>medium-sized|TRBJ2-5|TRBV28|-|13
CASSWRLMGTQYF
TGTGCCAGCAGTTGGAGACTAATGGGGACCCAGTACTTC
>-|TRBJ1-5|TRBV5-8|-|15
CASSQLSLSNQPQHF
TGTGCCAGCAGCCAACTTTCTCTCAGCAATCAGCCCCAGCATTTT
>-|TRBJ1-4|TRBV15|-|13
CATSSNSGEKLFF
TGTGCCACCAGCAGTAACTCAGGGGAAAAACTGTTTTTT
>-|TRBJ1-2|TRBV27|TRBD1|15
CASSLTGARSYGYTF
TGTGCCAGCAGCTTAACAGGGGCCCGCTCGTATGGCTACACCTTC
>-|TRBJ1-5|TRBV3-1/TRBV3-2|-|15
CASSQDQGHNQPQHF
TGTGCCAGCAGCCAAGATCAGGGGCACAATCAGCCCCAGCATTTT
>-|TRBJ2-3|TRBV9|TRBD2|17
CASSVPSGGSSTDTQYF
TGTGCCAGCAGCGTACCTAGCGGGGGATCTAGCACAGATACGCAGTATTTT
>-|TRBJ1-2|TRBV19|TRBD1|15
CASSYRDSLYYGYTF
TGTGCCAGTAGTTATCGGGACAGCCTTTACTATGGCTACACCTTC
>-|TRBJ1-1|TRBV3-1/TRBV3-2|-|16
CASSPKGLQLNTEAFF
TGTGCCAGCAGCCCGAAGGGACTACAGCTGAACACTGAAGCTTTCTTT
>-|TRBJ1-1|TRBV4-2|-|15
CASSIPQGLFTEAFF
TGTGCCAGCAGCATTCCGCAGGGGTTGTTCACTGAAGCTTTCTTT
>once|TRBJ2-7|TRBV20-1|TRBD1|15
CSANDRVLSSYEQYF
TGCAGTGCTAATGACAGGGTTTTAAGCTCCTACGAGCAGTACTTC
>-|TRBJ1-2|TRBV19|TRBD1|15
CASSMVHRGRGGYTF
TGTGCCAGTAGTATGGTCCACAGGGGGCGAGGAGGCTACACCTTC
>once|TRBJ1-2|TRBV6-6|TRBD1|14
CASSAETGSGGYTF
TGTGCCAGCAGTGCCGAGACAGGGAGTGGTGGCTACACCTTC
>-|TRBJ2-7|TRBV6-6|TRBD2|14
CASSYTSGGYEQYF
TGTGCCAGCAGTTATACTAGCGGGGGTTACGAGCAGTACTTC
>-|TRBJ2-7|TRBV9|-|15
CASSVGASSGYEQYF
TGTGCCAGCAGCGTAGGAGCTAGCTCGGGATACGAGCAGTACTTC
>few|TRBJ2-2|TRBV2|TRBD2|16
CASRVLAGGVTGELFF
TGTGCCAGCAGGGTACTAGCGGGGGGCGTCACCGGGGAGCTGTTTTTT
>-|TRBJ1-1|TRBV28|-|16
CASSLWAAGGSREAFF
TGTGCCAGCAGTTTATGGGCGGCAGGAGGCAGCCGTGAAGCTTTCTTT
>once|TRBJ2-1|TRBV28|TRBD2|16
CASRGVAGGPYNEQFF
TGTGCCAGCAGGGGAGTAGCGGGAGGGCCCTACAATGAGCAGTTCTTC
>-|TRBJ1-2|TRBV19|-|13
CASRGIANYGYTF
TGTGCCAGTAGGGGCATAGCTAACTATGGCTACACCTTC
>-|TRBJ1-2|TRBV6-5|-|13
CASTLGGNYGYTF
TGTGCCAGCACCCTAGGCGGAAACTATGGCTACACCTTC
>-|TRBJ2-7|TRBV18|TRBD2|14
CASSPAGGSSEQYF
TGTGCCAGCTCACCTGCGGGGGGCTCCTCCGAGCAGTACTTC
>-|TRBJ2-3|TRBV10-3|TRBD2|16
CAISVRSGVGADTQYF
TGTGCCATCAGTGTGCGTAGCGGGGTGGGCGCAGATACGCAGTATTTT
>-|TRBJ2-5|TRBV14|TRBD1|14
CASSQNRGLGTQYF
TGTGCCAGCAGCCAAAACAGGGGGCTAGGGACCCAGTACTTC
>-|TRBJ2-3|TRBV30|-|11
CAWSVRDTQYF
TGTGCCTGGAGTGTACGGGATACGCAGTATTTT
>-|TRBJ2-7|TRBV10-2|TRBD1|13
CASSERGLYEQYF
TGCGCCAGCAGTGAGAGGGGGCTCTACGAGCAGTACTTC